This T cell receptor beta chain is from a study of OX40 agonist ivuxolimab in advanced cancers. Study overall: An agonistic anti-OX40 (CD134) antibody, ivuxolimab, was used to treat the patients.

This table comes from immunoSEQ multiplex PCR, and its TCRdb copy is limited to in-frame clones, with some not included. Of fewer than 90,000 clones listed, roughly 84% are singletons. General observations from the study: Expansion of clones was among the lowest in partial responders at 0.1-3.0 mg/kg. Clonal expansion was seen in CD4+ and CD8+ blood T cells by week 6 at 0.1 to 3.0 mg/kg.

Germline assignment: CDR1 LGHNA and CDR2 YNFKEQ. V was pared by 4 bases and J by 9 bases, with 10 bases between. The CDR3 totals 12 residues. In regard to this clone: Its specificity is unknown.

The sequencing used CD4+ or CD8+ T cells sorted from blood, collected in a trial of the OX40 agonist ivuxolimab. The receptor's source is an adult with an advanced solid tumor such as melanoma, head and neck, liver or kidney cancer. V and J are TRBV4-2 and TRBJ1-3; D is undetermined. The CDR3 loop is CASSPLRGTIYF. CDR3 sequence (DNA): TGTGCCAGCAGCCCCTTACGAGGCACCATATATTTT.